These 10 T cell receptor beta chains were all obtained from the same sample, sequenced in a study of CD8+ T cells in alopecia areata. As for treatment: oral pan-JAK inhibitor, 5-10 mg twice daily. Extracted from the samples, RNA was reverse transcribed into cDNA to serve as the sequencing template. TCRdb's table, derived via immunoSEQ multiplex PCR, lists solely in-frame clones and lacks some. The data hold fewer than 250,000 clones, with 50% to 60% observed a single time. This specimen was CD4+ T cells sorted from blood, taken at week 4, from a patient treated with tofacitinib. Receptors originate from a human donor with alopecia areata.

The chain links TRBV10-3 to TRBJ2-7, with TRBD1 matching over 8 bases. The V segment lost 8 bases and the J segment 3 bases; nucleotides outside the gene matches: 6. Germline V CDR1 and CDR2: ENHRY, SYGVKD. This CDR3 region has 13 residues. This CDR3 is CAIRRDRNYEQYF. The CDR3 DNA follows: TGTGCCATCCGCCGGGACAGGAACTACGAGCAGTACTTC.

This clone came up a few times. This chain connects TRBV28 to TRBJ2-4; D ambiguous. V lost 5 bases and J 7 bases, leaving 12 bases between the germline ends. CDR1 is MDHEN, CDR2 SYDVKM, per germline. This CDR3 spans 13 amino acids. CDR3 residues: CASSRPPTNIQYF. The CDR3 nucleotides are TGTGCCAGCAGTCGCCCCCCCACTAACATTCAGTACTTC.

The chain carries TRBV30 and TRBJ1-5; no clear D. Trimming left V 3 bases short and J 9 bases short, with 9 bases between. The CDR3 is 11 amino acids. Germline loops: CDR1 GTSNPN, CDR2 SVGIG (reference sequence). For the CDR3, the DNA is TGTGCCTGGAGCACAGTCGGGCCCCAGCATTTT. Protein product: CAWSTVGPQHF.

The chain carries TRBV5-1 and TRBJ2-1; D call uncertain. The CDR3 sequence is 12 residues long. Germline-derived CDR1 and CDR2 are SGHRS and YFSETQ. The ends were cut back, 0 bases at V and 9 bases at J, with 7 bases in the middle. CDR3 DNA sequence: TGCGCCAGCAGCTTGGAGGGTGGTGAGCAGTTCTTC. The encoded protein is CASSLEGGEQFF.

This chain joins TRBV18 and TRBJ1-5; maybe TRBD1 (6 bases). Deletions cut 0 bases from V and 1 base from J, with 19 bases between. Germline V CDR1 and CDR2: KGHSH, LQKENI. The CDR3 has 19 amino acids. The CDR3 protein is CASSPPLTQGQASNQPQHF. The CDR3 bases are TGTGCCAGCTCACCACCCTTAACCCAGGGGCAAGCGAGCAATCAGCCCCAGCATTTT.

V is TRBV29-1 and J is TRBJ1-1; D remains unclear. V was cut by 4 bases and J by 3 bases, with 3 bases left in between. This CDR3 has 10 amino acids. The germline CDR1 and CDR2 sequences are SQVTM and ANQGSEA. This CDR3 is CSVVDTEAFF. CDR3 DNA sequence: TGCAGCGTTGTGGACACTGAAGCTTTCTTT.

A remark on this clone: Different DNA sequences within this sample yield the same CDR3. The V and J genes are TRBV29-1 and TRBJ1-1; D is unresolved. This CDR3 contains 10 residues. V lost 7 bases to trimming and J lost 1 base, with 4 bases between them. The germline V gene has CDR1 SQVTM and CDR2 ANQGSEA. The CDR3 loop reads CSAANTEAFF. Here the CDR3 DNA reads TGCAGCGCCGCGAACACTGAAGCTTTCTTT.

The chain has TRBV10-3 and TRBJ2-1, with 8 bases that match TRBD2. V trimming: 3 bases; J trimming: 6 bases; junction bases outside the gene matches: 7. This CDR3 is built from 15 residues. In germline, CDR1 is ENHRY, CDR2 SYGVKD. The CDR3 DNA reads TGTGCCATCAGTGATGGGCTAGCGGGTTCCAATGAGCAGTTCTTC. Translation: CAISDGLAGSNEQFF.

V usage is TRBV5-6 and J usage is TRBJ2-5; the D is unclear. Gene TRBJ2-7 matches the end of the DNA better, so the J call may be wrong. The CDR3 spans 11 residues. The germline V gene has CDR1 SGHDT and CDR2 YYEEEE. CDR3 sequence (DNA): TGTGCCAGCAGTATAGGCTACGAGCAGTACTTC. This codes for CASSIGYEQYF.

This chain uses TRBV27 with TRBJ1-1; 8 nucleotides match TRBD1. Germline-derived CDR1 and CDR2 are MNHEY and SMNVEV (reference sequence). The V segment lost 5 bases and the J segment 1 base; nucleotides outside the gene matches: 9. CDR3 length: 16 amino acids. In nucleotides, the CDR3 is TGTGCCAGCAGTAAATTCAGGGGGCGCGGGAACACTGAAGCTTTCTTT. Translating it yields CASSKFRGRGNTEAFF.